This TCR beta chain was documented in a study of blood T cell repertoires in COVID-19 (TCRdb year 2020). Describing the broader study: Samples covering the acute and convalescent phases of COVID-19 were provided by collaborators in the United States, Italy and Spain. The material from the prospective study consisted of cDNA or gDNA derived from T cells, B-cell-depleted T cells, or PBMCs. Subjects who had been exposed to COVID-19, were actively infected with it, or had recovered from it provided the deeply sampled blood TCRbeta repertoires that made up the dataset. A freely available public database, intended as a resource for researchers studying the immune response to SARS-CoV-2, is where the repertoires were released. The samples were drawn from the first 160 participants of the ongoing ImmuneRACE study and from 950 to 1,500 subjects provided by 6 global collaborators. Sample metadata almost always included a de-identified subject ID, COVID-19 status, age in years and sex. Where available, HLA class I and class II types were obtained from metadata supplied by the sample provider rather than from assay-based typing.

About this clone itself: Its antigen specificity is not known. The input lacks base qualities; no much larger clone sits a single base away.

Enrolling through a virtual design, the prospective study's participants ranged in age from roughly 18 to 90 years and lived across 24 United States geographic areas. In the prospective study, cohorts were assigned on the basis of participant-reported clinical history obtained from a screening survey and a study questionnaire. For ImmuneRACE Cohort 3, a participant was defined as recovered based on two consecutive negative NP/OP PCR tests, clearance by a healthcare professional, or resolution of symptoms. Each participant in the prospective study had whole blood, serum and a nasopharyngeal or oropharyngeal swab collected by mobile phlebotomists. Over a roughly 2-month period, participants in the prospective study had the option of providing additional blood draws and questionnaires. Blood samples from the prospective study were shipped frozen or at room temperature prior to DNA extraction. What the research found in general, with its limitations: Clinical and demographic metadata were provided uncurated, with the amount varying by source and participant.

TCRbeta CDR3 regions were amplified from genomic DNA using the immunoSEQ Assay, a bias-controlled multiplex PCR. Per the authors' processing: The number of nucleated cells in each sample was estimated by amplification of reference gene primers within the assay. To quantify the absolute abundance of each unique TCRbeta CDR3 rearrangement, sequence reads were collapsed and filtered. For each sample, productive Simpson clonality was calculated as the square root of Simpson's diversity index over productive rearrangements. TCRdb mirrors the immuneACCESS table, restricted to in-frame sequences. Some clones are absent from its copies; in checked studies, under half trace to an unresolved V gene, and the reason for the others is unknown. The D gene and trimming were derived from the DNA, and the V and J assignments and clone size from that table. This sample is represented by about 160,000 clones; under 90% of them were singletons. Nearly 3.5% of the sample belongs to the ten largest clones.

The CDR3, from cysteine to phenylalanine, totals 15 residues. The retained sequence is limited to the CDR3, 45 bases, with the frame set at the first base. The germline V gene supplies CDR1 SQVTM and CDR2 ANQGSEA. V is clipped by 2 bases and J by 2 bases, and the sequence between their germline boundaries is 12 bases long. This clonotype was sampled from a woman in her sixties or seventies who had recovered from COVID-19. Sequences were obtained from PBMCs or T cells enriched from blood (not recorded which). The chain is encoded by TRBV29-1 joined to TRBJ2-2, with the D gene call left open. The DNA is as follows: TGCAGCGTTGAATTAATAGAGCCCAACACCGGGGAGCTGTTTTTT. This sequence encodes CSVELIEPNTGELFF.